This T cell receptor beta chain appears in the sequencing data of a study of monozygotic twins with inflammatory bowel disease. General study findings and limits: Fewer clonotypes were shared with others by IBD patients than by healthy twins, especially with disease activity.

The CDR3 spans 13 residues. Per germline, CDR1 SGHRS and CDR2 YFSETQ. From the 5' RACE reads, TCRdb lists one entry per CDR3 protein and no DNA. The ten most abundant clones cover 2.4% of a sample with 350,000 to 550,000 distinct CDR3 sequences. With respect to this clonotype: Its matching antigen is unknown.

The source is a human donor with ulcerative colitis or Crohn's disease, or a healthy co-twin of an affected twin (not recorded which). This chain uses TRBV5-1 with TRBJ1-1; the D gene TCRdb calls, TRBD1, cannot be checked with no DNA. The specimen was blood. The CDR3 sequence: CASSATGDTEAFF.